The T cell receptor beta chain under discussion was sequenced for a study of shared clonotypes between healthy human individuals. The wider study: CD4 naive and CD4 memory each took three plates per donor, while CD8 naive took two and CD8 memory one.

Only in-frame clones appear in the TCRdb table, and some are missing; sequencing was by immunoSEQ multiplex PCR. The sample holds millions of clones, about 92% seen once. Study-wide findings and caveats: Clonotype sharing levels among donors were expected to vary with sequencing depth.

The V and J ends lost 6 bases and 5 bases respectively, with 14 bases between them. CDR1 SNHLY and CDR2 FYNNEI come from the germline V gene. The CDR3 is made up of 15 amino acids. As regards this clone: The antigen remains unidentified.

The chain recombines TRBV2 with TRBJ1-6; D may be TRBD1 (5 bases). The source is a man younger than 30 in good health. The sequencing input was naive CD4+ T cells sorted from blood. Subset: CD45RA+ positively selected. CDR3 sequence: CASRVTGPDNSPLHF. CDR3 bases: TGTGCCAGCAGAGTTACAGGACCAGATAATTCACCCCTCCACTTT.